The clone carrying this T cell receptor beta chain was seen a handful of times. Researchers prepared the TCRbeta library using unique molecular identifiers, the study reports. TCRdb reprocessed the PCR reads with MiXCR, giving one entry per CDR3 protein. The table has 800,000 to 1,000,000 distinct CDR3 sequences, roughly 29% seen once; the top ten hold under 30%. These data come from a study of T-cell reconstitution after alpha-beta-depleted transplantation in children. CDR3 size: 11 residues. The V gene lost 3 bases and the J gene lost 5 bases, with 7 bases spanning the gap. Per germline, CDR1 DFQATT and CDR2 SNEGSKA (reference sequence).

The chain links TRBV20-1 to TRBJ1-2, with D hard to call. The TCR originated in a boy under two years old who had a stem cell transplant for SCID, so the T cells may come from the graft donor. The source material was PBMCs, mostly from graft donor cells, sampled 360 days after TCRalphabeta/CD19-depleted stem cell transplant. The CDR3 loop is CSASPEYGYTF. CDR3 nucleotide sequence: TGCAGTGCTAGCCCCGAGTATGGCTACACCTTC.